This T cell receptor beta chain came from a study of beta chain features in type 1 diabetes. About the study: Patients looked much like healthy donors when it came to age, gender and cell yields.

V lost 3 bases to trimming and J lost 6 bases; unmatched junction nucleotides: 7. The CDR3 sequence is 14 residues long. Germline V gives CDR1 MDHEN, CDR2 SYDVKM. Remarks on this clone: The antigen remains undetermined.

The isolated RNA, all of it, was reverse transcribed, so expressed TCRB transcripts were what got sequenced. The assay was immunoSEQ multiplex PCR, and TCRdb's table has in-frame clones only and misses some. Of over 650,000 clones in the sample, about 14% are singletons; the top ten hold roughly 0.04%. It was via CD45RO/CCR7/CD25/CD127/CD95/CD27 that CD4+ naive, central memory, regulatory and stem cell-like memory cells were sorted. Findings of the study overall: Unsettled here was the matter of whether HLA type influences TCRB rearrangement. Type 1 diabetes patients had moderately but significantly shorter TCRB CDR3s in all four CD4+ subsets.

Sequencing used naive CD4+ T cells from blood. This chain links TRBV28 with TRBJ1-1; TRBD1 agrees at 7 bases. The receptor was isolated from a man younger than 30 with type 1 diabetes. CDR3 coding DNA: TGTGCCAGCAGTTTGCGAACAGGGGTGCCTGAAGCTTTCTTT. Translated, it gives CASSLRTGVPEAFF.